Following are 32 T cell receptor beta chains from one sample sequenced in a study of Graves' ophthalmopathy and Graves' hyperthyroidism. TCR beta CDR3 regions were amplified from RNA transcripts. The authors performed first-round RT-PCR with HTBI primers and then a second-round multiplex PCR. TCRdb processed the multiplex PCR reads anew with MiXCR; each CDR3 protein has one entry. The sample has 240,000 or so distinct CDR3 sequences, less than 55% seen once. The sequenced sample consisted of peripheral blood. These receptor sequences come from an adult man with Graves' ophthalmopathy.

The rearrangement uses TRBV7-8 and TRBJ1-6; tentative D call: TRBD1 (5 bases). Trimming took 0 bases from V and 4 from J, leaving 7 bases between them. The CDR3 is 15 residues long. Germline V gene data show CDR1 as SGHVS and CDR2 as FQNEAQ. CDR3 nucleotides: TGTGCCAGCAGCTTAGCGGGGGGGTATAATTCACCCCTCCACTTT. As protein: CASSLAGGYNSPLHF.

The DNA for the CDR3 is TGCAGTGCTAGAGGTGGACGTAACTATGGCTACACCTTC. As protein: CSARGGRNYGYTF. This chain connects TRBV20-1 to TRBJ1-2; no firm D call. V lost 1 base and J 1 base, leaving 7 bases between the germline ends. CDR3 length equals 13 residues. Germline V gives CDR1 DFQATT, CDR2 SNEGSKA (reference sequence).

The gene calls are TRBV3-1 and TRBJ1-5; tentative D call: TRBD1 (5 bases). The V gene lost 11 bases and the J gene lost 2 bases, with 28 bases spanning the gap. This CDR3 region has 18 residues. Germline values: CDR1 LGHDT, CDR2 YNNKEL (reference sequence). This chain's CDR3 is CAPQFSGATSRGNQPQHF. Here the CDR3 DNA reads TGTGCCCCTCAGTTCTCTGGGGCGACCAGCCGGGGCAATCAGCCCCAGCATTTT.

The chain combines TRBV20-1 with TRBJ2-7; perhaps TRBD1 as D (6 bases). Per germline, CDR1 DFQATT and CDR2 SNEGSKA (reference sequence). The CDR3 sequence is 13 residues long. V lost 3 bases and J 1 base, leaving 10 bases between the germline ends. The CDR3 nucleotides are TGCAGTGCTAGGCCAGGGGCTTCCTACGAGCAGTACTTC. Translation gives CSARPGASYEQYF.

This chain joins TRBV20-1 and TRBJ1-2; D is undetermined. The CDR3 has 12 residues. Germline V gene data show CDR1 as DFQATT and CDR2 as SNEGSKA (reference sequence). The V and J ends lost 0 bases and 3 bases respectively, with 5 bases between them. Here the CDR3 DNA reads TGCAGTGCTAGAGAGGCATACTATGGCTACACCTTC. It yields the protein CSAREAYYGYTF.

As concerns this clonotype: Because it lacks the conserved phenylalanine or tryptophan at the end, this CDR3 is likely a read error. The CDR3 loop reads CAARGSPYELFL. In nucleotides, the CDR3 is TGTGCCGCCCGGGGCAGCCCTTACGAACTGTTTCTT. This chain joins TRBV10-3 and TRBJ1-4, with TRBD1 as a possible D gene (5 bases). CDR1 is ENHRY and CDR2 is SYGVKD in the germline V gene. The CDR3 sequence is 12 residues long. V lost 11 bases and J lost 12, with 19 bases in between.

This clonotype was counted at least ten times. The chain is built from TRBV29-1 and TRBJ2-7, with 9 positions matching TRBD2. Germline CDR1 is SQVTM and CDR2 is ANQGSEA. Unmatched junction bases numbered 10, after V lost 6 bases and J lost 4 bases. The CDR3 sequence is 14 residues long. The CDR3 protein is CSVEEAGGVYEQYF. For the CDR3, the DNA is TGCAGCGTAGAGGAAGCGGGAGGTGTGTACGAGCAGTACTTC.

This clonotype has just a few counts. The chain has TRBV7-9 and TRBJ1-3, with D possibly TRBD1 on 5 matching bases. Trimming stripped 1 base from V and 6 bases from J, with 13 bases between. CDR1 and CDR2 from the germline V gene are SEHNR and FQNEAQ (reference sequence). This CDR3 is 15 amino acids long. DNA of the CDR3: TGTGCCAGCAGCTTAGACAGGCACGGTGCAAACACCATATATTTT. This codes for CASSLDRHGANTIYF. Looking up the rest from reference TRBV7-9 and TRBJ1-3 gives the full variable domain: DTGVSQNPRHKITKRGQNVTFRCDPISEHNRLYWYRQTLGQGPEFLTYFQNEAQLEKSRLLSDRFSAERPKGSFSTLEIQRTEQGDSAMYLCASSLDRHGANTIYFGEGSWLTVV.

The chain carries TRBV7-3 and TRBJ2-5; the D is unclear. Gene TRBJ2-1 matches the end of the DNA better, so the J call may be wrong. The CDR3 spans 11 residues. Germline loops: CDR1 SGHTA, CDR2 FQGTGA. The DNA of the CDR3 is TGTGCCAGCAGCGGCCAAAATGAGCAGTTCTTC. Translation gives CASSGQNEQFF.

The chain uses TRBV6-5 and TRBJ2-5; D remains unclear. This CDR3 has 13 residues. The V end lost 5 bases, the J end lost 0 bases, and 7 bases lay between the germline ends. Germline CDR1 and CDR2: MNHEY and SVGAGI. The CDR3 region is CASSGPYQETQYF. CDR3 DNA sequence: TGTGCCAGCAGTGGGCCTTACCAAGAGACCCAGTACTTC.

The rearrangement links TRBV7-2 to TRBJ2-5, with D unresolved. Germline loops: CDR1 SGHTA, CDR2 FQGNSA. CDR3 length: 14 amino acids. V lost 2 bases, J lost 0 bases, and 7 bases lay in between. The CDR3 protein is CASSLRVHQETQYF. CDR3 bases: TGTGCCAGCAGCTTACGGGTCCACCAAGAGACCCAGTACTTC.

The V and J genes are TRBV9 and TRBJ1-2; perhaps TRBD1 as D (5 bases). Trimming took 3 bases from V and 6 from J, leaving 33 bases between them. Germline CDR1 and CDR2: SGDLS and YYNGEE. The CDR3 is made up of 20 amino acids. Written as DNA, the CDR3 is TGTGCCAGCAGCGCCCATCGCCGAGGGGACCCCGTTACCTCAGCTAATGGCTACACCTTC. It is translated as CASSAHRRGDPVTSANGYTF.

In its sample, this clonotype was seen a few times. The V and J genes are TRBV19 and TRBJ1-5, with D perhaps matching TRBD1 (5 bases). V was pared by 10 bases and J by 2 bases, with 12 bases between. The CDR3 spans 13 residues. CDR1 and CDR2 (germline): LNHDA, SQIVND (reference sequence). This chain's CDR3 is CATQGSGNQPQHF. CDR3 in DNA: TGTGCCACTCAGGGATCGGGCAATCAGCCCCAGCATTTT.

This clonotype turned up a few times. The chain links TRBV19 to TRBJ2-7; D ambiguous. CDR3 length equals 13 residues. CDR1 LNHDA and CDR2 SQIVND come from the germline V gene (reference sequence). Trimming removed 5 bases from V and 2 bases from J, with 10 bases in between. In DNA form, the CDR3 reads TGTGCCAGTAGTCTCAACCCAACCTACGAGCAGTACTTC. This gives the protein CASSLNPTYEQYF. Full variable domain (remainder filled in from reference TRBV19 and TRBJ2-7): DGGITQSPKYLFRKEGQNVTLSCEQNLNHDAMYWYRQDPGQGLRLIYYSQIVNDFQKGDIAEGYSVSREKKESFPLTVTSAQKNPTAFYLCASSLNPTYEQYFGPGTRLTVT.

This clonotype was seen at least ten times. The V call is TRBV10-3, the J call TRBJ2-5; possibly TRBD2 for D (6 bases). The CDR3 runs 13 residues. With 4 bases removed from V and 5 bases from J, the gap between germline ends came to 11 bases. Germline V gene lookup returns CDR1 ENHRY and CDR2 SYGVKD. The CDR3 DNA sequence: TGTGCCATCAGTGGTATTGCGGGGGAGACCCAGTACTTC. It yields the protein CAISGIAGETQYF.

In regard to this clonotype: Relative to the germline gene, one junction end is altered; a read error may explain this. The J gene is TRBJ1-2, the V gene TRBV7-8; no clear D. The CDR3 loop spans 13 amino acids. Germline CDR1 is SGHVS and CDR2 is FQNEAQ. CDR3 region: CSSSVDNNYGYTF. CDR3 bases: TGTTCCAGCAGCGTAGACAACAACTATGGCTACACCTTC.

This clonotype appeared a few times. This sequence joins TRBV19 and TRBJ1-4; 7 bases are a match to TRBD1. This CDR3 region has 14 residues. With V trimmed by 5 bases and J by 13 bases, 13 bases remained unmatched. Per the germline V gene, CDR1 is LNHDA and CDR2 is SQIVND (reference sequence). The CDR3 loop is CASSPFQQGQLLFF. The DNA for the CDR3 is TGTGCCAGTAGTCCTTTCCAACAGGGACAGCTACTGTTTTTT.

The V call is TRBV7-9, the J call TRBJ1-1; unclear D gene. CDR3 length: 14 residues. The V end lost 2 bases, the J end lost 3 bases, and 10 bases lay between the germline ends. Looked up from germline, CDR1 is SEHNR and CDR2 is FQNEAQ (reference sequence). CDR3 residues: CASSLSGTDTEAFF. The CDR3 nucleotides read TGTGCCAGCAGCTTATCGGGTACCGACACTGAAGCTTTCTTT.

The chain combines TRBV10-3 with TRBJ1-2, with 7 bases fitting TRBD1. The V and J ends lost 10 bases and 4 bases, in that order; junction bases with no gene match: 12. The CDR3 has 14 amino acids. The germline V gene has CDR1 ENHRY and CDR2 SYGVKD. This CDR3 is CASQRDSSSYGYTF. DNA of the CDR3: TGTGCCAGCCAAAGGGACAGTTCTAGCTATGGCTACACCTTC.

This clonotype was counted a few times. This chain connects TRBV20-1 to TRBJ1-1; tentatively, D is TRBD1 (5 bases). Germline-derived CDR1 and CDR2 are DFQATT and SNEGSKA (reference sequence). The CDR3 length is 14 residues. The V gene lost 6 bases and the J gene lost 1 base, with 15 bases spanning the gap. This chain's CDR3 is CSARHGAGNTEAFF. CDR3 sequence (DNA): TGCAGTGCCCGCCACGGGGCAGGGAACACTGAAGCTTTCTTT.

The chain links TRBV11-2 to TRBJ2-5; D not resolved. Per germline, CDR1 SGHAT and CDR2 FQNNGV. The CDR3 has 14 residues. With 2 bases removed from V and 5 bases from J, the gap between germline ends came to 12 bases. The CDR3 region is CASSLPVNRETQYF. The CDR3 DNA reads TGTGCCAGCAGCTTACCTGTCAACCGCGAGACCCAGTACTTC.

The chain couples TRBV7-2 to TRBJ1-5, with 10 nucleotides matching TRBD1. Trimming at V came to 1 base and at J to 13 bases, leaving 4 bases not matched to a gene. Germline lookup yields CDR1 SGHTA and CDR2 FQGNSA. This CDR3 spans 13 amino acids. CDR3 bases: TGTGCCAGCAGCTTAGAACCGGGACAGGGGCAGCATTTT. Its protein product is CASSLEPGQGQHF.

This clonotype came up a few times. The CDR3 here is CASKTSGRAGEQYF. The CDR3 nucleotides read TGTGCCAGCAAGACTAGCGGGAGGGCCGGTGAGCAGTACTTC. The chain combines TRBV6-1 with TRBJ2-7; 14 positions agree with TRBD2. Germline values: CDR1 MNHNS, CDR2 SASEGT. J was trimmed by 7 bases and V by 7 bases; bases with no gene match: 6. The CDR3 runs 14 residues.

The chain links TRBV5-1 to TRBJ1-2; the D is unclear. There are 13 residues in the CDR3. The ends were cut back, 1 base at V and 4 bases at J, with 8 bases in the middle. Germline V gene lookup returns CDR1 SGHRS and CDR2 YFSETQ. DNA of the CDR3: TGCGCCAGCAGCTTGCCGGAGGCCTATGGCTACACCTTC. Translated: CASSLPEAYGYTF.

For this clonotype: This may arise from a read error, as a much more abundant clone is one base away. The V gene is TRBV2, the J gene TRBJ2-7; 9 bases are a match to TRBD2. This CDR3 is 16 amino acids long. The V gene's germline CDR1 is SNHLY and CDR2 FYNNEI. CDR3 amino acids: CASTPVKALAGNEQCF. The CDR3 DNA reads TGTGCCAGCACCCCCGTGAAGGCACTAGCGGGTAACGAGCAGTGCTTC.

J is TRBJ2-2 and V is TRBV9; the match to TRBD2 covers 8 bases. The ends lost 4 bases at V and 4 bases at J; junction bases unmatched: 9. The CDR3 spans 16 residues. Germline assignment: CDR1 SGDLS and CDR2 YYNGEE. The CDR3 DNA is TGTGCCAGCAGCCAAGGGACTAGGGACCTCACCGGGGAGCTGTTTTTT. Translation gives CASSQGTRDLTGELFF.

This CDR3 reads CASSQLTGIEAFF. Here the CDR3 DNA reads TGTGCCAGCAGCCAACTGACAGGGATTGAAGCTTTCTTT. The chain carries TRBV3-1 and TRBJ1-1, with TRBD1 matching over 7 bases. The V and J ends lost 2 bases and 7 bases, in that order; junction bases with no gene match: 4. This CDR3 contains 13 residues. Germline values: CDR1 LGHDT, CDR2 YNNKEL (reference sequence).

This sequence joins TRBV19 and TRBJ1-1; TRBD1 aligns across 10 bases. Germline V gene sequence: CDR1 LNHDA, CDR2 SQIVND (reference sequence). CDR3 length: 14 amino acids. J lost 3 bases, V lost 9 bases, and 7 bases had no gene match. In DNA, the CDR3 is TGTGCCAGCCGTGAGGACAGGGGGGACACTGAAGCTTTCTTT. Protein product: CASREDRGDTEAFF.

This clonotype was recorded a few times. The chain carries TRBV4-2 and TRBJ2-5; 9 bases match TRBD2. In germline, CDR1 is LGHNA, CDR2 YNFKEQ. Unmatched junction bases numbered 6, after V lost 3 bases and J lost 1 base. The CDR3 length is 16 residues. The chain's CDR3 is CASSQGIAGVQETQYF. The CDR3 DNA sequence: TGTGCCAGCAGCCAGGGGATAGCGGGGGTCCAAGAGACCCAGTACTTC.

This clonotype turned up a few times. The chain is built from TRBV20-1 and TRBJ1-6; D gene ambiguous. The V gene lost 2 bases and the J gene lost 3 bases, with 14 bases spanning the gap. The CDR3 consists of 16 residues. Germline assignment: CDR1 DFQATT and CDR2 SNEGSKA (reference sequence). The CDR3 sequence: CSARRTADGYNSPLHF. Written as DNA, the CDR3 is TGCAGTGCTAGAAGGACGGCCGATGGCTATAATTCACCCCTCCACTTT.

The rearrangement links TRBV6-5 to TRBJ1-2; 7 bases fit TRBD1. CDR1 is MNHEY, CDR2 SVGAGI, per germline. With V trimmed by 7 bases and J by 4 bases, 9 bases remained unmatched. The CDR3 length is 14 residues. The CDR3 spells CASIKRGRSYGYTF. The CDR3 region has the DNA TGTGCCAGCATTAAAAGGGGGCGCAGCTATGGCTACACCTTC.

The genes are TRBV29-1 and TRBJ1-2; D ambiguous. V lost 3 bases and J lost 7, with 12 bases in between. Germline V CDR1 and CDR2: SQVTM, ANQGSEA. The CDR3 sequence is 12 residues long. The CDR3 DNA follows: TGCAGCGTTGATTCGGACGGCGGTGGCTACACCTTC. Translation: CSVDSDGGGYTF.